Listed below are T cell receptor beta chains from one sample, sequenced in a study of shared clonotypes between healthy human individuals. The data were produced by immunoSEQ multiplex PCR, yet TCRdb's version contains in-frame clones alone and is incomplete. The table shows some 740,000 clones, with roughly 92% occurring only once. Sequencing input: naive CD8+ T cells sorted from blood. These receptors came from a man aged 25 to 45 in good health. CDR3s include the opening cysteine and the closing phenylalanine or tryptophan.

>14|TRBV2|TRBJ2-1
CASIVRDRINEQFF
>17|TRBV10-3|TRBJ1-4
CAISESTGGATNEKLFF
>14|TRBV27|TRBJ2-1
CASSSDTSGNEQFF
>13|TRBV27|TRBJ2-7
CASSFGEGYEQYF
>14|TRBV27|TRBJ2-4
CASSPHLSQNIQYF
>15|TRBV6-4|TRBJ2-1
CASSEGTGGYNEQFF
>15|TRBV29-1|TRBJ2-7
CSVEDRGTETYEQYF
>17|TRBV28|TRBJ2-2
CASSLLTAAGPTGELFF
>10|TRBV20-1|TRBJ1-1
CSAREGGAFF
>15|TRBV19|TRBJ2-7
CASSFGAGASYEQYF
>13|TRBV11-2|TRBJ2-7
CASSLGGPNEQYF
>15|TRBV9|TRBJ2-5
CASSAGTSTEETQYF
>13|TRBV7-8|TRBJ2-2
CASSLDYSGELFF
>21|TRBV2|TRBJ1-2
CASSEINPGSRDRARFVGYTF
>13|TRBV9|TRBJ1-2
CASSDRGPYGYTF
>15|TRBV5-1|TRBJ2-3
CASSLGDRNTDTQYF
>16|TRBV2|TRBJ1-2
CASSEATGTRGYGYTF
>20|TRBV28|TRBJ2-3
CASSPLPGDRPGLETDTQYF
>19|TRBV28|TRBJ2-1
CASSVLAGGLIKRYNEQFF
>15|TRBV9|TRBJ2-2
CASSATPSKSGELFF
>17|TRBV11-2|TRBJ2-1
CASSLYRAGGPGDEQFF
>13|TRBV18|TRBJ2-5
CASSPPGEWEQYF
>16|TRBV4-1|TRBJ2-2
CASSQETGAHTGELFF
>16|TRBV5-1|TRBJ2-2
CASQTAPAQRTGELFF
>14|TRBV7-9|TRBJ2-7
CASSLISSSYEQYF
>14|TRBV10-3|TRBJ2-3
CAISESPRVDTQYF
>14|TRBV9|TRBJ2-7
CASSGTSGDYEQYF
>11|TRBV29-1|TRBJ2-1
CSTPEENEQFF
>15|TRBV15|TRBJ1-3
CATSRARGSGNTIYF
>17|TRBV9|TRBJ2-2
CASSVATGLMNTGELFF